This is a list of T cell receptor beta chains from one sample in a study of neurological immune-mediated disorders. TCRdb independently ran MiXCR on the 5' RACE reads; one entry per CDR3 protein. Of tens of thousands of distinct CDR3 sequences in the sample, 15% to 20% were seen once. The sample consisted of CD4+ T cells from blood. The receptors come from a female donor with HTLV-1-associated myelopathy (HAM/TSP). Each CDR3 is given with its conserved first and last residue. The order of the fields is D gene, J gene, V gene, CDR3 protein. The D gene is left open where the match is weak.

>TRBD1|TRBJ2-5|TRBV19
CAFKQGTDQETQYF
>TRBD1|TRBJ2-7|TRBV27
CASSNHRGYEQYF
>.|TRBJ2-2|TRBV4-3
CASSQGGWSHTGELFF
>TRBD2|TRBJ2-7|TRBV20-1
CSARDFRLAGGVYEQYF
>TRBD1|TRBJ1-2|TRBV28
CASATGQTLAGYTF
>.|TRBJ2-7|TRBV1
CTSSQGGLAWTYEQYF
>TRBD1|TRBJ2-3|TRBV20-1
CSATLQGVTDTQYF
>TRBD1|TRBJ2-5|TRBV7-6
CASSPEGGGQTQYF
>.|TRBJ2-5|TRBV20-1
CSAGGGSGTQETQYF
>TRBD2|TRBJ2-3|TRBV20-1
CSALGTSFFTDTQYF